These 8 T cell receptor beta chains originate from one sample sequenced in a study of CD8 T cells in Susac syndrome. When the RNA was reverse transcribed, random hexamers were used with an input of about 0.45 to 1 ug. Each CDR3 protein is one row after TCRdb ran MiXCR on the immunoSEQ multiplex PCR reads. The sample comprises some 180,000 distinct CDR3 sequences, roughly 90% of which are singletons, and around 0.085% rests with the top ten. The sample was CD4+ T cells from PBMCs. The origin of the receptors is a human donor with Susac syndrome.

This rearrangement joins TRBV3-1 to TRBJ2-3; maybe TRBD1 (6 bases). The V gene's germline CDR1 is LGHDT and CDR2 YNNKEL (reference sequence). The CDR3 is made up of 18 amino acids. V shed 0 bases and J shed 4 bases, with 20 bases lying between them. The CDR3 sequence is CASSQDYGAGEGPDTQYF. The CDR3 DNA follows: TGTGCCAGCAGCCAAGATTATGGCGCAGGGGAAGGGCCAGATACGCAGTATTTT.

The chain employs TRBV18 and TRBJ2-3; D unresolved. Trimming cost V 5 bases and J 6 bases, with 3 bases left between them. The V gene's germline CDR1 is KGHSH and CDR2 LQKENI. This CDR3 is 10 amino acids long. The CDR3 bases are TGTGCCAGCTCAGAGGATACGCAGTATTTT. Its protein is CASSEDTQYF.

The J gene is TRBJ2-3, the V gene TRBV5-1; the match to TRBD2 covers 9 bases. Germline assignment: CDR1 SGHRS and CDR2 YFSETQ. The CDR3 runs to 16 residues. V was pared by 2 bases and J by 0 bases, with 4 bases of the junction left unmatched. CDR3 DNA: TGCGCCAGCAGCTTTCTAGCGGGAATAAGCACAGATACGCAGTATTTT. Residues: CASSFLAGISTDTQYF.

CDR3 protein: CAWSLMGDTIYF. As DNA, the CDR3 is TGTGCCTGGAGTTTAATGGGAGACACCATATATTTT. The rearrangement joins TRBV30 to TRBJ1-3; unclear D gene. This CDR3 is built from 12 residues. V was clipped by 2 bases and J by 8 bases, with 10 bases between them. Germline loops: CDR1 GTSNPN, CDR2 SVGIG (reference sequence).

The gene calls are TRBV10-3 and TRBJ1-1; D is uncertain. The CDR3 is 11 amino acids. Germline loops: CDR1 ENHRY, CDR2 SYGVKD. Trimming took 2 bases from V and 5 from J, leaving 3 bases between them. The CDR3 sequence is CAISEGTEAFF. For the CDR3, the DNA is TGTGCCATCAGTGAGGGGACTGAAGCTTTCTTT.

This chain uses TRBV6-5 with TRBJ1-6; the match to TRBD1 covers 7 bases. With V trimmed by 6 bases and J by 7 bases, 9 bases remained unmatched. The CDR3 consists of 15 residues. Germline V lookup: CDR1 MNHEY, CDR2 SVGAGI. In DNA, the CDR3 is TGTGCCAGCAGGACCCCGGGACAGAAAAATTCACCCCTCCACTTT. The encoded protein is CASRTPGQKNSPLHF.

V is TRBV11-2 and J is TRBJ2-7; D not resolved. The V gene's germline CDR1 is SGHAT and CDR2 FQNNGV. The ends were cut back, 5 bases at V and 3 bases at J, with 8 bases in the middle. This CDR3 comprises 12 residues. In DNA, the CDR3 is TGTGCCAGCAGCGGTACACACTACGAGCAGTACTTC. As protein: CASSGTHYEQYF. The whole variable domain, filled in from reference TRBV11-2 and TRBJ2-7, reads EAGVAQSPRYKIIEKRQSVAFWCNPISGHATLYWYQQILGQGPKLLIQFQNNGVVDDSQLPKDRFSAERLKGVDSTLKIQPAKLEDSAVYLCASSGTHYEQYFGPGTRLTVT.

In its sample, this clonotype was seen once. The chain links TRBV6-6 to TRBJ2-1; D remains ambiguous. Per the germline V gene, CDR1 is MNHNY and CDR2 is SVGAGI (reference sequence). This CDR3 is built from 11 residues. Trimming pared 5 bases from V and 9 bases from J, leaving 8 bases between. The DNA of the CDR3 is TGTGCCAGCAGTAGCGTCAGTGAGCAGTTCTTC. Translation gives CASSSVSEQFF.